Sequencing of this T cell receptor beta chain was carried out in a study of cytomegalovirus exposure and HLA in healthy donors. This CDR3 is built from 14 residues. Between the trimmed V and J ends, which lost 2 bases and 3 bases, there was a span of 11 bases. Germline V gene lookup returns CDR1 SGHRS and CDR2 YFSETQ. General study results and limits: A few of the chains that were CMV-associated were confirmed in vitro to be specific for CMV antigens.

Concerning this clone: Antigen specificity is unknown.

Each of the donors was a healthy bone marrow donor. 60 Vbeta and 13 Jbeta primers were used in PCR. Sequenced by immunoSEQ multiplex PCR; TCRdb stores in-frame clones only, minus some. The sample holds under 200,000 clones, roughly 80% seen once. The sequence derives from a boy younger than 10 in good health and CMV-seronegative. Input material: PBMCs. This chain connects TRBV5-1 to TRBJ2-5, with a weak D call TRBD1 (6 bases). The CDR3 spells CASSFTPGEETQYF. CDR3 DNA: TGCGCCAGCAGCTTCACACCAGGGGAAGAGACCCAGTACTTC.